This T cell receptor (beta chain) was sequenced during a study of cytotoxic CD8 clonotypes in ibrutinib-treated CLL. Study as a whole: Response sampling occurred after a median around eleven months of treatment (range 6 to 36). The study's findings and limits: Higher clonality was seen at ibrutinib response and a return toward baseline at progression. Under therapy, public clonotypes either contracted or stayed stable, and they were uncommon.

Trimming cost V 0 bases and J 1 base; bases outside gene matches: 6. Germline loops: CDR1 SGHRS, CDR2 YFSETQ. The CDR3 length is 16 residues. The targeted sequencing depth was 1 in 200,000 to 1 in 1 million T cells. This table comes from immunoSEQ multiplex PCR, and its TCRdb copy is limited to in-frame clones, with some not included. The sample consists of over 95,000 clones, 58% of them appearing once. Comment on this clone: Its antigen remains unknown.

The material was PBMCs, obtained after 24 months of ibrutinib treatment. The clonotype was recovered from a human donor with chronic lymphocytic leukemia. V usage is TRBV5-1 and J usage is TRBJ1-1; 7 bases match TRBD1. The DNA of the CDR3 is TGCGCCAGCAGCTTGGCGGAGGACAGGTGGAACACTGAAGCTTTCTTT. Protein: CASSLAEDRWNTEAFF.